The sequence of this TCR beta chain was determined in a study of regulatory T cells in long-lasting Graves disease. Time point indicated: persistent/refractory GD, antithyroid drugs over 5 years with positive TRAb. PBMCs provided the RNA from which the TCR library was made. A note on this clonotype: Its antigen is not identified.

The length of the CDR3 is 16 residues. Trimming pared 5 bases from V and 4 bases from J, leaving 18 bases between. Per the germline V gene, CDR1 is SEHNR and CDR2 is FQNEAQ (reference sequence). Arm-PCR of CDR3 regions and iRepertoire HTBI primers were used to build TCR beta libraries. TCRdb passed the multiplex PCR reads through MiXCR, listing each CDR3 protein once. The sample records some 440,000 distinct CDR3 sequences, about 20% being singletons. Points from the study as a whole: Because few samples were included, accuracy may have been lower.

The chain has TRBV7-9 and TRBJ2-1; D may be TRBD2 (6 bases). This specimen was peripheral blood mononuclear cells (PBMCs), taken when the disease was refractory, from a patient treated with antithyroid drugs. The clonotype was recovered from a female donor with Graves disease. In nucleotides, the CDR3 is TGTGCCAGCAGCCCCCACTGGATAGCGGTATACAATGAGCAGTTCTTC. This gives the protein CASSPHWIAVYNEQFF.